A single sample is the source of the 31 T cell receptor beta chains below, sequenced in a study of blood T cell repertoires in COVID-19. Clones were sequenced by immunoSEQ multiplex PCR, and TCRdb holds only the in-frame ones, with some missing. The profile shows 200,000 to 250,000 clones, 75% to 90% of them singletons. The sample taken for sequencing was peripheral blood. These receptors all stem from a man aged 25 to 40 with COVID-19, enrolled during active disease.

This clone has only one observation. V gene TRBV9 combines with J gene TRBJ1-2; D remains unclear. CDR1 SGDLS and CDR2 YYNGEE come from the germline V gene. This CDR3 is 14 amino acids long. V was trimmed by 4 bases and J by 0 bases, leaving 10 bases between them. The CDR3 DNA is TGTGCCAGCAGCCCCGTAGAGGCTAACTATGGCTACACCTTC. Translating gives CASSPVEANYGYTF.

The chain combines TRBV2 with TRBJ2-1; 7 bases agree with TRBD2. Germline V gives CDR1 SNHLY, CDR2 FYNNEI. The CDR3 covers 15 residues. V lost 4 bases to trimming and J lost 1 base; unmatched junction nucleotides: 4. The CDR3 coding sequence is TGTGCCAGCAGTGTGGGGGGGGAATCCTACAATGAGCAGTTCTTC. Residues: CASSVGGESYNEQFF.

The rearrangement joins TRBV9 to TRBJ1-2; 7 bases match TRBD1. CDR3 length: 15 residues. V shed 3 bases, J shed 0 bases, and the junction held 5 bases outside the gene matches. Germline loops: CDR1 SGDLS, CDR2 YYNGEE. The CDR3 bases are TGTGCCAGCAGCGCCTGGGACAGAGCTAACTATGGCTACACCTTC. Translation: CASSAWDRANYGYTF.

The chain employs TRBV5-4 and TRBJ1-1, with 9 bases identical to TRBD1. The germline gives CDR1 SGHNT, CDR2 YYREEE (reference sequence). V dropped 4 bases and J dropped 6; count of bases not matched to a gene: 7. The CDR3 covers 14 residues. The CDR3: CASSPGQGIPEAFF. CDR3 nucleotides: TGTGCCAGCAGCCCCGGACAGGGGATCCCTGAAGCTTTCTTT. The entire variable domain, with the rest obtained from reference TRBV5-4 and TRBJ1-1, is as follows: ETGVTQSPTHLIKTRGQQVTLRCSSQSGHNTVSWYQQALGQGPQFIFQYYREEENGRGNFPPRFSGLQFPNYSSELNVNALELDDSALYLCASSPGQGIPEAFFGQGTRLTVV.

The V and J genes are TRBV7-2 and TRBJ1-1; 7 nucleotides line up with TRBD1. This CDR3 region has 13 residues. The V segment lost 6 bases and the J segment 1 base; nucleotides outside the gene matches: 2. Per the germline V gene, CDR1 is SGHTA and CDR2 is FQGNSA. The chain's CDR3 is CASRRDRNTEAFF. The CDR3 DNA sequence: TGTGCCAGCAGGAGGGACAGGAACACTGAAGCTTTCTTT.

V gene TRBV11-2 combines with J gene TRBJ2-7; 8 nucleotides line up with TRBD2. Germline loops: CDR1 SGHAT, CDR2 FQNNGV. J lost 3 bases, V lost 5 bases, and 12 bases had no gene match. The CDR3 covers 16 residues. Here the CDR3 DNA reads TGTGCCAGCAGCCAAGCCCCAGCGGGGGCGGACTACGAGCAGTACTTC. Amino acid sequence: CASSQAPAGADYEQYF.

The chain links TRBV20-1 to TRBJ1-5; D gene ambiguous. V lost 5 bases and J lost 7, with 18 bases in between. The CDR3 is 14 amino acids. CDR1 is DFQATT, CDR2 SNEGSKA, per germline (reference sequence). CDR3 bases: TGCAGTGCTCGTGCTTACCGCGGGAACCAGCCCCAGCATTTT. Translation: CSARAYRGNQPQHF.

The chain recombines TRBV14 with TRBJ1-1, with D possibly TRBD1 on 5 matching bases. This CDR3 has 12 residues. The V end lost 0 bases, the J end lost 10 bases, and 9 bases lay between the germline ends. CDR1 is SGHDN, CDR2 FVKESK, per germline. CDR3 DNA sequence: TGTGCCAGCAGCCAAGACAGGGTGGTAGCTTTCTTT. Protein: CASSQDRVVAFF. The entire variable domain, with the rest obtained from reference TRBV14 and TRBJ1-1, is as follows: EAGVTQFPSHSVIEKGQTVTLRCDPISGHDNLYWYRRVMGKEIKFLLHFVKESKQDESGMPNNRFLAERTGGTYSTLKVQPAELEDSGVYFCASSQDRVVAFFGQGTRLTVV.

The J gene is TRBJ1-2, the V gene TRBV7-2, with D possibly matching TRBD1 (5 bases). Trimming shortened V by 2 bases and J by 6 bases, and 16 bases separated the two germline ends. CDR1 is SGHTA, CDR2 FQGNSA, per germline. This CDR3 is built from 15 residues. The CDR3 DNA reads TGTGCCAGCAGCTTAACTTTGGGGCATACCAATGGCTACACCTTC. This translates into CASSLTLGHTNGYTF. The variable domain in full, completed from reference TRBV7-2 and TRBJ1-2, reads GAGVSQSPSNKVTEKGKDVELRCDPISGHTALYWYRQSLGQGLEFLIYFQGNSAPDKSGLPSDRFSAERTGGSVSTLTIQRTQQEDSAVYLCASSLTLGHTNGYTFGSGTRLTVV.

The rearrangement links TRBV19 to TRBJ2-7; TRBD1 matches at 8 bases. V dropped 6 bases and J dropped 2; count of bases not matched to a gene: 3. CDR1 is LNHDA, CDR2 SQIVND, per germline (reference sequence). The CDR3 loop spans 13 amino acids. Here the CDR3 DNA reads TGTGCCAGTAGCTGGGACAGGACCTACGAGCAGTACTTC. Its translation: CASSWDRTYEQYF.

This clone appeared once. The rearrangement links TRBV2 to TRBJ2-7; 8 bases fit TRBD1. The V and J ends lost 2 bases and 2 bases, in that order; junction bases with no gene match: 5. CDR1 and CDR2 (germline): SNHLY, FYNNEI. The CDR3 extends over 15 amino acids. CDR3 DNA: TGTGCCAGCAGTGAATTAAAGACAGGGGCCTACGAGCAGTACTTC. It yields the protein CASSELKTGAYEQYF.

This sequence joins TRBV6-5 and TRBJ1-5; 8 nucleotides match TRBD1. This CDR3 region has 15 residues. Per germline, CDR1 MNHEY and CDR2 SVGAGI. V shed 6 bases, J shed 5 bases, and the junction held 9 bases outside the gene matches. As DNA, the CDR3 is TGTGCCAGCAGCCAACAGGGGGACGGATATCAGCCCCAGCATTTT. This encodes CASSQQGDGYQPQHF.

This chain connects TRBV28 to TRBJ1-5, with a possible D match to TRBD1 (6 bases). Germline CDR1 and CDR2: MDHEN and SYDVKM. The CDR3 has 15 amino acids. V lost 2 bases to trimming and J lost 2 bases, with 10 bases between them. The CDR3 spells CASSLQGSGNQPQHF. The CDR3 bases are TGTGCCAGCAGTTTACAGGGGAGTGGCAATCAGCCCCAGCATTTT.

The V and J genes are TRBV9 and TRBJ2-2; 7 bases agree with TRBD2. The CDR3 is made up of 15 amino acids. CDR1 SGDLS and CDR2 YYNGEE come from the germline V gene. J lost 1 base, V lost 4 bases, and 4 bases had no gene match. The CDR3 nucleotides are TGTGCCAGCAGCTCCCAGCGGGAGAACACCGGGGAGCTGTTTTTT. Its translation: CASSSQRENTGELFF.

About this clone: Different DNA sequences within this sample yield the same CDR3. The chain employs TRBV5-1 and TRBJ1-2; no reliable D call. Trimming took off 0 bases at V and 3 bases at J, with 12 bases between the two ends. The length of the CDR3 is 15 residues. The germline V gene encodes CDR1 SGHRS and CDR2 YFSETQ. CDR3 amino acids: CASSLEAGLDYGYTF. CDR3 in DNA: TGCGCCAGCAGCTTGGAGGCAGGACTCGACTATGGCTACACCTTC.

The rearrangement joins TRBV4-2 to TRBJ1-2; 8 bases match TRBD1. The germline V gene has CDR1 LGHNA and CDR2 YNFKEQ. V lost 1 base and J lost 0; bases outside the gene matches: 10. The CDR3 contains 18 residues. The CDR3 loop is CASSQGITGGFTNYGYTF. The CDR3 DNA follows: TGTGCCAGCAGCCAAGGCATAACAGGGGGATTTACTAACTATGGCTACACCTTC.

This clone was recorded a few times. This chain connects TRBV9 to TRBJ1-3; no firm D call. CDR1 and CDR2 (germline): SGDLS, YYNGEE. This CDR3 is 15 amino acids long. V lost 3 bases to trimming and J lost 2 bases, with 12 bases between them. The DNA of the CDR3 is TGTGCCAGCAGCGCCGCAAGCCTTACTGGAAACACCATATATTTT. Its translation is CASSAASLTGNTIYF.

This chain links TRBV6-5 with TRBJ1-5; TRBD1 agrees at 7 bases. The V gene's germline CDR1 is MNHEY and CDR2 SVGAGI. The CDR3 totals 13 residues. Trimming removed 4 bases from V and 15 bases from J; junction bases left unmatched: 12. The CDR3, as DNA: TGTGCCAGCAGTTCCCCGCCCGGGGACAGCAGGCATTTT. It yields the protein CASSSPPGDSRHF.

The chain carries TRBV3-1 (or the pseudogene TRBV3-2) and TRBJ1-2; no firm D call. Trimming removed 3 bases at V and 2 bases at J, with 7 bases between. CDR3 length: 13 residues. Germline CDR1 reads LGHDT; CDR2 reads YNNKEL (reference sequence). The CDR3 here is CASSHLQNYGYTF. DNA for the CDR3: TGTGCCAGCAGCCACCTTCAGAACTATGGCTACACCTTC.

The chain recombines TRBV5-1 with TRBJ2-5, with 7 positions matching TRBD2. Germline V CDR1 and CDR2: SGHRS, YFSETQ. With V trimmed by 5 bases and J by 5 bases, 15 bases remained unmatched. This CDR3 spans 16 amino acids. Here the CDR3 reads CASRRQGGSTGETQYF. The CDR3 coding sequence is TGCGCCAGCAGAAGGCAGGGCGGGAGTACCGGCGAGACCCAGTACTTC.

This chain joins TRBV27 and TRBJ2-7; 9 bases agree with TRBD1. Germline CDR1 MNHEY, CDR2 SMNVEV (reference sequence). Germline trimming cut 4 bases from V and 4 bases from J; bases unmatched to any gene: 8. The CDR3 runs to 15 residues. Here the CDR3 reads CASSSPDRGEYEQYF. The CDR3 nucleotides are TGTGCCAGCAGTTCGCCCGACAGGGGGGAATACGAGCAGTACTTC.

The V and J genes are TRBV29-1 and TRBJ2-7; weak D call: TRBD1 (5 bases). The CDR3 extends over 13 amino acids. Per the germline V gene, CDR1 is SQVTM and CDR2 is ANQGSEA. The V end was cut by 2 bases, the J end by 2 bases, with 10 bases between. The CDR3 DNA reads as TGCAGCGTTGAAACAGGCGACGCCTACGAGCAGTACTTC. This gives the protein CSVETGDAYEQYF.

V usage is TRBV14 and J usage is TRBJ1-1; D gene unclear. V dropped 9 bases and J dropped 0 bases, with 11 bases sitting between them. The CDR3 has 13 amino acids. The V gene's germline CDR1 is SGHDN and CDR2 FVKESK. CDR3 amino acids: CASSGQVNTEAFF. The DNA of the CDR3 is TGTGCCAGTAGTGGGCAGGTGAACACTGAAGCTTTCTTT.

The chain joins TRBV4-1 to TRBJ2-3; TRBD2 is a possible D gene (6 bases). The CDR3 covers 14 residues. CDR1 and CDR2 (germline): MGHRA, YSYEKL. V was shortened by 4 bases and J by 3 bases, with 11 bases between the two germline ends. The CDR3 reads CASSLADQTDTQYF. In nucleotides, the CDR3 is TGCGCCAGCAGCCTAGCGGACCAAACAGATACGCAGTATTTT.

This clone was seen a few times. The gene calls are TRBV7-9 and TRBJ2-7, with D maybe TRBD1 (5 bases). V was trimmed by 1 base and J by 0 bases, leaving 7 bases between them. CDR1 is SEHNR and CDR2 is FQNEAQ in the germline V gene (reference sequence). This CDR3 spans 14 amino acids. The DNA for the CDR3 is TGTGCCAGCAGCTTAGGGGGCGGCTCCTACGAGCAGTACTTC. Amino acid sequence: CASSLGGGSYEQYF.

The genes are TRBV7-9 and TRBJ2-7; TRBD1 matches 7 bases. V dropped 5 bases and J dropped 4; count of bases not matched to a gene: 8. CDR1 is SEHNR and CDR2 is FQNEAQ in the germline V gene (reference sequence). The CDR3 runs 14 residues. CDR3 region: CASSLGVTGYEQYF. The CDR3 DNA sequence: TGTGCCAGCAGCCTGGGGGTGACAGGGTACGAGCAGTACTTC.

This clone showed up just once. The chain uses TRBV4-2 and TRBJ1-2; tentatively, D is TRBD1 (5 bases). Between the trimmed V and J ends, which lost 4 bases and 4 bases, there was a span of 10 bases. The length of the CDR3 is 13 residues. CDR1 is LGHNA, CDR2 YNFKEQ, per germline. The CDR3 loop is CASSPVQVYGYTF. CDR3 coding DNA: TGTGCCAGCAGCCCGGTACAGGTCTATGGCTACACCTTC.

This chain uses TRBV20-1 with TRBJ1-5, with D perhaps matching TRBD1 (5 bases). Germline V gene data show CDR1 as DFQATT and CDR2 as SNEGSKA (reference sequence). The CDR3 length is 14 residues. V dropped 3 bases and J dropped 4 bases, with 13 bases sitting between them. CDR3 sequence: CSASQIGGNQPQHF. The CDR3 bases are TGCAGTGCTAGTCAAATTGGGGGGAATCAGCCCCAGCATTTT.

This rearrangement joins TRBV5-1 to TRBJ2-7, with D uncertain. Germline-derived CDR1 and CDR2 are SGHRS and YFSETQ. The germline V and J ends were trimmed by 4 bases and 0 bases, with 11 bases remaining between them. The CDR3 consists of 14 residues. CDR3 nucleotide sequence: TGCGCCAGCAGCCCCCAGGTGGACTCCTACGAGCAGTACTTC. Protein product: CASSPQVDSYEQYF.

This sequence joins TRBV29-1 and TRBJ1-2; TRBD1 aligns across 9 bases. V gave up 6 bases and J gave up 3 bases; unmatched junction bases: 2. The CDR3 runs 12 residues. CDR1 is SQVTM and CDR2 is ANQGSEA in the germline V gene. For the CDR3, the DNA is TGCAGCGTACAGGGGGCGGACTATGGCTACACCTTC. Protein product: CSVQGADYGYTF.

V is TRBV28 and J is TRBJ2-7; 7 nucleotides line up with TRBD1. This CDR3 has 14 residues. Germline CDR1 is MDHEN and CDR2 is SYDVKM. V dropped 7 bases and J dropped 5; count of bases not matched to a gene: 11. The CDR3 here is CASTQGQLSDEQYF. In DNA form, the CDR3 reads TGTGCCAGCACTCAGGGACAGCTGAGTGACGAGCAGTACTTC.